The clone carrying this TCR beta chain was counted between two and nine times. Its specificity is not known. All gene names here are mouse names. The read ends 1 residue shy of where the CDR3 ends; the end is completed using the germline J gene. Regarding time point: mouse harvest day 14 after allogeneic transplant. Tail vein injection delivered 10^7 T-cell-depleted bone marrow cells and 10^6 splenic CD5+ T cells. The data stem from a study of tissue T cells after allogeneic stem cell transplantation. Regarding the study as a whole: Shared clones across patients were few; motif clustering revealed tissue-specific shared signatures.

There are 16 residues in the CDR3. Germline V gene sequence: CDR1 KGHTA, CDR2 FQNQQP. The protocol was immunoSEQ multiplex PCR, while the TCRdb copy is restricted to in-frame clones and leaves out a portion. The sample holds approximately 5,200 clones, approximately 30% seen once. The clonotype was recovered from a female BALB/c mouse given C57BL/6 T cells with graft-versus-host disease after an allogeneic hematopoietic cell transplant. The chain links TRBV23 to TRBJ1-4; the D call of TRBD1 is as the table states it, not checked on the DNA. Sequences were obtained from skin. The DNA read from the CDR3 is TGCTCCAGCAGTTCCGGGACAGGGTTTTCCAACGAAAGATTATTT. As protein: CSSSSGTGFSNERLF. The CDR3, in full, reads CSSSSGTGFSNERLFF.